The rows below give T cell receptor beta chains drawn from one sample of a study of B cell selection in AIRE deficiency. Method: immunoSEQ multiplex PCR; TCRdb's copy keeps in-frame clones and lacks some. The table has 20,000 to 30,000 clones, about 95% seen once. Sequences were obtained from CD4+CD127+ conventional T cells sorted from PBMCs. The receptor source for this set is a human donor in good health. The CDR3 runs from the conserved cysteine through the conserved F or W. D genes are given only for firm matches. Clone size is shown for a subset of rows, as once, few, many or a class of expanded clone.

V	J	size	length	D	CDR3	DNA
TRBV7-3	TRBJ1-4	-	15	-	CASSPHAGGDEKLFF	TGTGCCAGCAGCCCCCACGCGGGCGGGGATGAAAAACTGTTTTTT
TRBV18	TRBJ1-2	-	14	-	CASSPPGGAFGYTF	TGTGCCAGCTCACCACCGGGGGGGGCCTTTGGCTACACCTTC
TRBV6-4	TRBJ1-1	-	15	TRBD1	CASTGQFLCDTEAFF	TGTGCCAGCACGGGACAGTTCCTCTGCGACACTGAAGCTTTCTTT
TRBV18	TRBJ2-3	-	15	-	CASSPTGTPLDTQYF	TGTGCCAGCTCACCGACAGGGACTCCCCTAGATACGCAGTATTTT
TRBV5-1	TRBJ2-1	-	15	TRBD2	CASSLGLADHNEQFF	TGCGCCAGCAGCTTGGGTCTAGCGGACCACAATGAGCAGTTCTTC
TRBV5-1	TRBJ1-1	once	15	-	CASSSRGGSNTEAFF	TGCGCCAGCAGCTCGAGAGGGGGGTCGAACACTGAAGCTTTCTTT
TRBV14	TRBJ1-2	once	17	TRBD1	CASSHGIPGGAGYGYTF	TGTGCCAGCAGCCATGGTATCCCAGGGGGCGCTGGCTATGGCTACACCTTC
TRBV6-1	TRBJ2-7	-	14	-	CASSGTPGAYEQYF	TGTGCCAGCAGTGGGACGCCCGGGGCTTACGAGCAGTACTTC
TRBV7-3	TRBJ2-3	once	14	-	CASSLNTYTDTQYF	TGTGCCAGCAGCTTGAACACCTACACAGATACGCAGTATTTT
TRBV6-5	TRBJ1-2	few	14	-	CASRLGRRVGGYTF	TGTGCCAGCAGACTTGGACGGAGGGTGGGGGGCTACACCTTC
TRBV5-3	TRBJ1-4	-	14	-	CASIRRDGNEKLFF	TGTGCCAGCATCCGGAGGGACGGGAATGAAAAACTGTTTTTT
TRBV6-9	TRBJ2-7	-	13	-	CASSYSAGYEQYF	TGTGCCAGCAGTTACTCGGCCGGCTACGAGCAGTACTTC
TRBV7-3	TRBJ2-3	-	15	TRBD2	CASSSLAGYTDTQYF	TGTGCCAGCAGCTCCCTAGCGGGGTACACAGATACGCAGTATTTT
TRBV5-1	TRBJ2-4	-	21	TRBD2	CASSLGRAGTTPPSAKNIQYF	TGCGCCAGCAGCTTGGGACGGGCTGGGACTACCCCCCCCTCGGCCAAAAACATTCAGTACTTC
TRBV19	TRBJ2-1	-	14	-	CASSINRGGNEQFF	TGTGCCAGTAGTATTAATAGGGGTGGCAATGAGCAGTTCTTC
TRBV7-2	TRBJ2-7	-	14	-	CASSLGTGKYEQYF	TGTGCCAGCAGCTTGGGGACTGGAAAATACGAGCAGTACTTC
TRBV7-2	TRBJ1-3	-	14	-	CASSPGGAGNTIYF	TGTGCCAGCAGCCCCGGAGGGGCTGGAAACACCATATATTTT
TRBV28	TRBJ1-4	-	14	TRBD1	CASGPPGQSEKLFF	TGTGCCAGCGGACCTCCGGGACAGAGCGAAAAACTGTTTTTT
TRBV18	TRBJ2-1	-	16	TRBD1	CASSPATGGSYNEQFF	TGTGCCAGCTCACCTGCTACAGGGGGGTCCTACAATGAGCAGTTCTTC
TRBV19	TRBJ1-1	once	13	-	CASSPPGIREAFF	TGTGCCAGTAGCCCCCCGGGGATCCGTGAAGCTTTCTTT
TRBV7-3	TRBJ2-3	-	13	-	CASSTQQGAAQYF	TGTGCCAGCAGCACACAACAGGGCGCGGCGCAGTATTTT
TRBV7-2	TRBJ1-6	-	15	TRBD1	CASLRDRAHNSPLHF	TGTGCCAGCCTCCGGGACAGGGCTCATAATTCACCCCTCCACTTT
TRBV9	TRBJ2-1	-	13	TRBD2	CASSIPSGGEQFF	TGTGCCAGCAGCATACCTAGCGGGGGTGAGCAGTTCTTC
TRBV5-1	TRBJ2-3	-	15	-	CASSLANGVGDTQYF	TGCGCCAGCAGCTTGGCCAACGGGGTAGGGGATACGCAGTATTTT
TRBV29-1	TRBJ1-6	-	14	TRBD1	CSASQDRANSPLHF	TGCAGCGCGAGTCAGGACAGGGCTAATTCACCCCTCCACTTT
TRBV5-1	TRBJ1-4	-	16	TRBD1	CASRKITGATNEKLFF	TGCGCCAGCAGAAAAATCACAGGGGCAACTAATGAAAAACTGTTTTTT
TRBV7-2	TRBJ2-7	-	15	-	CASSRSASVSYEQYF	TGTGCCAGCAGCCGGTCGGCTTCTGTTTCCTACGAGCAGTACTTC
TRBV18	TRBJ2-5	-	13	-	CASSQGPKETQYF	TGTGCCAGCTCACAGGGACCTAAAGAGACCCAGTACTTC
TRBV7-2	TRBJ2-1	-	15	TRBD2	CASSLERLAGGEQFF	TGTGCCAGCAGCTTAGAGCGACTAGCGGGAGGGGAGCAGTTCTTC
TRBV6-1	TRBJ2-7	-	14	-	CASSVGGFREEQYF	TGTGCCAGCAGTGTTGGGGGCTTTCGGGAGGAGCAGTACTTC
TRBV29-1	TRBJ2-7	-	13	-	CSASLSSRDEQYF	TGCAGCGCCTCCCTGAGTAGCAGGGACGAGCAGTACTTC
TRBV7-9	TRBJ2-1	-	15	TRBD2	CASSPTQSGGDEQFF	TGTGCCAGCAGCCCCACGCAAAGCGGGGGGGATGAGCAGTTCTTC
TRBV4-2	TRBJ2-1	-	16	TRBD2	CASSHTTSGRANEQFF	TGTGCCAGCAGCCACACGACTAGCGGGAGGGCGAATGAGCAGTTCTTC
TRBV27	TRBJ2-1	-	13	-	CASRTQGLNEQFF	TGTGCCAGCAGAACACAGGGACTCAATGAGCAGTTCTTC
TRBV5-6	TRBJ2-3	-	13	-	CASSLDSAGTQYF	TGTGCCAGCAGCTTGGATAGCGCGGGGACGCAGTATTTT
TRBV5-4	TRBJ2-5	-	13	-	CASSLGPQETQYF	TGTGCCAGCAGCTTGGGGCCCCAAGAGACCCAGTACTTC
TRBV9	TRBJ2-2	-	14	-	CASSAARAIGELFF	TGTGCCAGCAGCGCAGCCAGGGCTATTGGGGAGCTGTTTTTT
TRBV18	TRBJ2-7	-	12	-	CASSPSTYEQYF	TGTGCCAGCTCACCCAGCACCTACGAGCAGTACTTC
TRBV11-2	TRBJ1-2	-	16	TRBD1	CASSLGGLQGYYGYTF	TGTGCCAGCAGCTTAGGGGGGCTACAGGGGTACTATGGCTACACCTTC
TRBV4-1	TRBJ1-5	-	15	-	CASSSQGIDWEPQHF	TGCGCCAGCAGTAGTCAAGGGATAGACTGGGAGCCCCAGCATTTT
TRBV6-5	TRBJ2-2	-	15	-	CASSYETPSTGELFF	TGTGCCAGCAGTTACGAGACTCCTTCCACCGGGGAGCTGTTTTTT
TRBV5-4	TRBJ2-1	-	16	-	CASRLMEGYNYNEQFF	TGTGCCAGCAGGCTGATGGAGGGATATAACTACAATGAGCAGTTCTTC
TRBV5-1	TRBJ1-6	-	15	-	CASSLGSSYNSPLHF	TGCGCCAGCAGCTTGGGTAGCTCCTATAATTCACCCCTCCACTTT
TRBV9	TRBJ2-1	-	15	TRBD2	CASSGTSGSYNEQFF	TGTGCCAGCAGCGGGACTAGCGGGAGTTACAATGAGCAGTTCTTC
TRBV28	TRBJ1-3	-	14	-	CASGLGGPRDTIYF	TGTGCCAGCGGGTTGGGGGGCCCTCGGGACACCATATATTTT
TRBV18	TRBJ2-1	-	14	TRBD1	CASSYRGLENEQFF	TGTGCCAGCTCATACAGGGGGCTGGAGAATGAGCAGTTCTTC
TRBV11-2	TRBJ2-1	-	18	TRBD2	CASSLARHASGAYNEQFF	TGTGCCAGCAGCTTAGCCAGGCACGCTAGCGGAGCCTACAATGAGCAGTTCTTC
TRBV5-6	TRBJ1-3	-	15	-	CASSLVGGAGNTIYF	TGTGCCAGCAGCTTGGTCGGGGGAGCAGGAAACACCATATATTTT
TRBV6-6	TRBJ2-7	-	16	TRBD2	CASSYSATSGPYEQYF	TGTGCCAGCAGTTACTCGGCGACTAGCGGTCCCTACGAGCAGTACTTC
TRBV5-1	TRBJ2-7	-	13	-	CASSSAVGYEQYF	TGCGCCAGCAGCTCCGCGGTGGGCTACGAGCAGTACTTC
TRBV5-1	TRBJ1-1	-	16	TRBD1	CASSSRLTGTATEAFF	TGCGCCAGCAGCTCCCGGCTGACAGGGACCGCCACTGAAGCTTTCTTT
TRBV21-1	TRBJ2-7	-	16	-	CASSGRGQTQPYEQYF	TGTGCCAGCAGCGGACGGGGACAGACCCAACCCTACGAGCAGTACTTC
TRBV7-9	TRBJ2-7	-	14	-	CASSTHTGSYEQYF	TGTGCCAGCAGCACCCACACGGGCTCCTACGAGCAGTACTTC
TRBV6-6	TRBJ2-7	-	15	-	CASSYSHQGYYEQYF	TGTGCCAGCAGTTACTCGCACCAGGGTTATTACGAGCAGTACTTC
TRBV28	TRBJ1-5	-	14	TRBD1	CASSLGQGHQPQHF	TGTGCCAGCAGTTTGGGACAGGGGCATCAGCCCCAGCATTTT